These 5 T cell receptor beta chains came from one sample sequenced in a study of neoadjuvant anti-PD-1 for oral cavity cancer. Some clones are missing from TCRdb's copy, which holds only in-frame ones; the method was immunoSEQ multiplex PCR. The sample consists of 10,000 to 11,000 clones, roughly half of them appearing once. The sequences come from tumor tissue, collected before nivolumab (anti-PD-1) treatment. The receptors originated from a person between 40 and 85 years old with oral cavity squamous cell carcinoma.

The chain has TRBV6-6 and TRBJ1-5; 7 bases are shared with TRBD1. The V and J ends lost 5 bases and 5 bases, in that order; junction bases with no gene match: 9. The CDR3 is made up of 15 amino acids. Per germline, CDR1 MNHNY and CDR2 SVGAGI (reference sequence). The CDR3 sequence: CASSLGGRGDQPQHF. CDR3 sequence (DNA): TGTGCCAGCAGTCTAGGGGGCAGGGGGGATCAGCCCCAGCATTTT.

This rearrangement joins TRBV7-2 to TRBJ2-3, with 7 bases identical to TRBD1. Per germline, CDR1 SGHTA and CDR2 FQGNSA. The CDR3 runs 15 residues. With V trimmed by 5 bases and J by 0 bases, 5 bases remained unmatched. CDR3 residues: CASSPQTGSTDTQYF. Here the CDR3 DNA reads TGTGCCAGCAGCCCCCAGACAGGGAGCACAGATACGCAGTATTTT.

This clone was recorded a few times. In DNA form, the CDR3 reads TGTGCCAGCACTCAAGGCGTTGTCTACACCTTC. This encodes CASTQGVVYTF. V is TRBV28 and J is TRBJ1-2, with unresolved D. The V end lost 7 bases, the J end lost 10 bases, and 13 bases lay between the germline ends. The CDR3 sequence is 11 residues long. Germline lookup yields CDR1 MDHEN and CDR2 SYDVKM.

The CDR3 nucleotides are TGTGCCAGCAGCTTGGGGGACCGGCGGTATTTT. Its translation is CASSLGDRRYF. The chain has TRBV6-6 and TRBJ2-3, with D perhaps being TRBD1 or TRBD2 (5 bases each). V lost 6 bases to trimming and J lost 14 bases, with 15 bases between them. This CDR3 spans 11 amino acids. Germline CDR1 MNHNY, CDR2 SVGAGI (reference sequence).

This clone was counted a single time. The gene calls are TRBV27 and TRBJ1-2; 8 positions agree with TRBD1. Germline loops: CDR1 MNHEY, CDR2 SMNVEV (reference sequence). CDR3 size: 18 residues. V shed 0 bases, J shed 7 bases, and the junction held 16 bases outside the gene matches. CDR3 protein: CASSLSFSAQGALSGYTF. In DNA form, the CDR3 reads TGTGCCAGCAGTTTATCGTTTTCGGCCCAGGGGGCGCTTTCTGGCTACACCTTC.